This T cell receptor (beta chain) was recovered during a study of post-analysis software for immune sequencing data. Incorporated into the TCR beta cDNA libraries were unique molecular identifiers, which served to reduce PCR and sequencing biases. MiXCR, run by TCRdb on the PCR reads, gives a single entry per CDR3 protein. The sample shows approximately 630,000 distinct CDR3 sequences, around 60% of them seen only once. Points from the study as a whole: Among multiple sclerosis patients, normalized Chao1 diversity was significantly below that of controls. Patients used about 5 TRBV segments, including TRBV5-6, TRBV5-1 and TRBV20-1, more often than controls.

Concerning this clonotype: Antigen unknown.

The CDR3 is 15 amino acids. J gave up 4 bases and V 3 bases, and 7 bases lay outside the gene matches. Germline lookup yields CDR1 SGHDN and CDR2 FVKESK. Sequencing used blood. This receptor was obtained from a girl under 10 years old with multiple sclerosis. The V gene is TRBV14, the J gene TRBJ2-3, with 7 bases matching TRBD2. Here the CDR3 reads CASSQPRGVADTQYF. The CDR3 DNA is TGTGCCAGCAGCCAGCCTCGGGGGGTAGCAGATACGCAGTATTTT.